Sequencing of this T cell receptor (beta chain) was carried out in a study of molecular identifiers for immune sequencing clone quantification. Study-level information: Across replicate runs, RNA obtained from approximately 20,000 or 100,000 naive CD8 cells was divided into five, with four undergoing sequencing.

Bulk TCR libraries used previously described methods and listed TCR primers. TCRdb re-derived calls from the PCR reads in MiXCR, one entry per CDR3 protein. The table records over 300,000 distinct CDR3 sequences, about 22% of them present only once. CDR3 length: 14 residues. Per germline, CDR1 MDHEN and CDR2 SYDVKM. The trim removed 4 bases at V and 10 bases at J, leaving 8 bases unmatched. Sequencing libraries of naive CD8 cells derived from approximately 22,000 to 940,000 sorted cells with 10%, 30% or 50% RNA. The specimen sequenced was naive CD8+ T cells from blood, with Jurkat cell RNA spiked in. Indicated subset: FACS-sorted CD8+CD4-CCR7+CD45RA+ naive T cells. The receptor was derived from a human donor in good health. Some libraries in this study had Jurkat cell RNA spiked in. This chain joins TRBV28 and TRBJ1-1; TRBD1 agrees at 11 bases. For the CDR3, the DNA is TGTGCCAGCAGTTACAACACCGGGACAGGGGGAGCTTTCTTT. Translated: CASSYNTGTGGAFF.